Presented here are 5 T cell receptor beta chains from one specimen sequenced in a study of blood T cell repertoires in COVID-19. The method was immunoSEQ multiplex PCR; TCRdb's version includes in-frame clones alone and lacks a portion of them. The sample consists of about 170,000 clones, around four fifths of them appearing once. The sample was peripheral blood. These receptors came from a woman older than 75 with acute or convalescent COVID-19.

The chain employs TRBV2 and TRBJ1-1; a weak D match, TRBD1 (5 bases). This CDR3 comprises 14 residues. Germline-derived CDR1 and CDR2 are SNHLY and FYNNEI. The V gene lost 6 bases and the J gene lost 5 bases, with 16 bases spanning the gap. The CDR3 protein is CASSALGGGTEAFF. CDR3 sequence (DNA): TGTGCCAGCAGCGCCCTCGGGGGAGGGACTGAAGCTTTCTTT.

This clone came up once. The V gene is TRBV7-3, the J gene TRBJ2-3, with 13 bases fitting TRBD2. Germline values: CDR1 SGHTA, CDR2 FQGTGA. With V trimmed by 5 bases and J by 5 bases, 7 bases remained unmatched. The CDR3 has 16 amino acids. CDR3 bases: TGTGCCAGCAGCCCGGGACTAGCGGGGCTCGGAGATACGCAGTATTTT. This sequence encodes CASSPGLAGLGDTQYF.

The chain joins TRBV7-3 to TRBJ2-1; D unclear. CDR1 is SGHTA, CDR2 FQGTGA, per germline. CDR3 length: 12 amino acids. Trimming pared 2 bases from V and 6 bases from J, leaving 5 bases between. CDR3 in amino acids: CASSLVGNEQFF. The CDR3 DNA sequence: TGTGCCAGCAGCTTAGTCGGCAATGAGCAGTTCTTC.

The CDR3 loop is CASSFSARDTDTQYF. DNA for the CDR3: TGTGCCAGTAGTTTCTCGGCGAGGGACACAGATACGCAGTATTTT. V gene TRBV19 combines with J gene TRBJ2-3, with D possibly being TRBD2 (5 bases). V was cut by 5 bases and J by 2 bases, with 14 bases left in between. The germline V gene encodes CDR1 LNHDA and CDR2 SQIVND (reference sequence). The CDR3 loop spans 15 amino acids.

This chain links TRBV5-6 with TRBJ1-1; tentative D call: TRBD1 (6 bases). V was clipped by 0 bases and J by 10 bases, with 10 bases between them. Germline CDR1 and CDR2: SGHDT and YYEEEE. There are 12 residues in the CDR3. CDR3 in amino acids: CASSLGDKSAFF. The CDR3 nucleotides are TGTGCCAGCAGCTTGGGGGACAAGTCAGCTTTCTTT.